This is a list of T cell receptor beta chains from one sample in a study of shared clonotypes between healthy human individuals. Some clones are missing from TCRdb's copy, which holds only in-frame ones; the method was immunoSEQ multiplex PCR. This sample has about 1.9 million clones; around 93% occur once, and the top ten carry about 1.7%. The sample was naive CD8+ T cells from PBMCs. The receptors here all came from a man between 18 and 35 years old in good health. Some clones in this sample may be carry-over from other donors' samples. Each CDR3 is given with its conserved first and last residue. A D gene is named only where the DNA matches it firmly. Not all rows give a size; the values are once, few, many and, for expanded clones, a class.

TRBJ1-4 | - | TRBD1 | TRBV6-8 | CASSYPSGTGDEKLFF | TGTGCCAGCAGTTACCCCTCCGGGACAGGGGATGAAAAACTGTTTTTT
TRBJ2-3 | - | - | TRBV29-1 | CSVEWTMSTANTQYF | TGCAGCGTTGAATGGACCATGAGCACCGCAAATACGCAGTATTTT
TRBJ1-2 | - | - | TRBV4-1 | CASSQTGGYGYTF | TGCGCCAGCAGCCAGACAGGAGGCTATGGCTACACCTTC
TRBJ2-7 | - | - | TRBV9 | CASSAYGAGEQYF | TGTGCCAGCAGCGCCTATGGGGCTGGCGAGCAGTACTTC
TRBJ2-7 | - | TRBD2 | TRBV27 | CASSALVGGPYEQYF | TGTGCCAGCAGTGCCTTGGTGGGAGGGCCGTACGAGCAGTACTTC
TRBJ2-7 | - | TRBD1 | TRBV9 | CASSVGDRANEQYF | TGTGCCAGCAGCGTGGGGGACAGGGCAAACGAGCAGTACTTC
TRBJ1-1 | - | - | TRBV4-1 | CASSQAPRDGLGEAFF | TGCGCCAGCAGCCAAGCGCCCCGGGACGGACTAGGGGAAGCTTTCTTT
TRBJ2-3 | once | TRBD2 | TRBV7-9 | CASSLAGASGSTSTDTQYF | TGTGCCAGCAGCTTAGCGGGGGCTAGCGGGAGCACTAGCACAGATACGCAGTATTTT
TRBJ1-1 | - | - | TRBV19 | CASSIVAGRDTEAFF | TGTGCCAGTAGTATAGTCGCGGGTAGGGACACTGAAGCTTTCTTT
TRBJ1-1 | - | - | TRBV6-5 | CASSYSIRGSEAFF | TGTGCCAGCAGTTACTCGATCAGGGGATCTGAAGCTTTCTTT
TRBJ2-4 | once | - | TRBV6-1 | CASSTTGFAKNIQYF | TGTGCCAGCAGCACCACAGGGTTCGCCAAAAACATTCAGTACTTC
TRBJ2-7 | - | TRBD2 | TRBV10-3 | CAISESAGGPPGYEQYF | TGTGCCATCAGTGAGTCAGCGGGAGGCCCCCCAGGCTACGAGCAGTACTTC
TRBJ1-2 | - | - | TRBV15 | CATSSEGFTYGYTF | TGTGCCACCAGCAGCGAGGGTTTTACCTATGGCTACACCTTC
TRBJ2-7 | - | TRBD2 | TRBV28 | CASSPGTTYEQYF | TGTGCCAGCAGCCCGGGGACTACCTACGAGCAGTACTTC
TRBJ2-1 | - | - | TRBV7-9 | CASSSRSGAGLYNEQFF | TGTGCCAGCAGCTCACGATCAGGGGCGGGACTCTACAATGAGCAGTTCTTC
TRBJ2-1 | once | TRBD2 | TRBV7-2 | CASSTSGRGNEQFF | TGTGCCAGCAGCACTAGCGGGAGGGGCAATGAGCAGTTCTTC
TRBJ2-7 | once | TRBD2 | TRBV7-8 | CASSLEPGGVDGLAGAYEQYF | TGTGCCAGCAGCTTAGAACCAGGGGGAGTAGATGGACTAGCGGGGGCCTACGAGCAGTACTTC
TRBJ2-2 | - | - | TRBV6-5 | CASSYRGQVTGELFF | TGTGCCAGCAGTTACCGGGGGCAAGTCACCGGGGAGCTGTTTTTT
TRBJ2-7 | once | TRBD2 | TRBV28 | CASSLPPREGLYEQYF | TGTGCCAGCAGTCTCCCCCCGCGGGAGGGCCTCTACGAGCAGTACTTC
TRBJ2-1 | - | - | TRBV4-1 | CASSLWHSYNEQFF | TGCGCCAGCAGCCTATGGCACAGTTACAATGAGCAGTTCTTC
TRBJ2-7 | - | TRBD2 | TRBV9 | CASSVGLAGLSYEQYF | TGTGCCAGCAGCGTAGGTCTAGCGGGCCTCTCCTACGAGCAGTACTTC
TRBJ2-7 | - | TRBD1 | TRBV27 | CASRNLQGWYEQYF | TGTGCCAGCAGGAACCTACAGGGGTGGTACGAGCAGTACTTC
TRBJ2-1 | - | TRBD2 | TRBV27 | CASSLSSGGYNEQFF | TGTGCCAGCAGTTTGAGTAGCGGGGGCTACAATGAGCAGTTCTTC
TRBJ2-7 | - | TRBD2 | TRBV27 | CASSLRLAGGLQYF | TGTGCCAGCAGTTTACGGCTAGCGGGAGGTTTACAGTACTTC
TRBJ2-7 | - | - | TRBV27 | CASSFGRPSSYEQYF | TGTGCCAGCAGTTTTGGGAGGCCCAGCTCCTACGAGCAGTACTTC
TRBJ2-1 | - | TRBD2 | TRBV2 | CAIRRRAGGPNNEQFF | TGTGCCATCAGGAGAAGAGCGGGAGGGCCGAACAATGAGCAGTTCTTC
TRBJ2-1 | - | TRBD2 | TRBV11-1 | CASSLRAGTYNEQFF | TGTGCCAGCAGCTTACGAGCGGGGACTTACAATGAGCAGTTCTTC
TRBJ2-7 | - | - | TRBV2 | CASIDVGSNHEQYF | TGTGCCAGCATAGATGTGGGCAGTAACCACGAGCAGTACTTC
TRBJ2-1 | - | TRBD2 | TRBV5-4 | CASSYPGLAGGPSYNEQFF | TGTGCCAGCAGCTACCCGGGACTAGCGGGAGGGCCCTCCTACAATGAGCAGTTCTTC
TRBJ2-1 | - | - | TRBV15 | CATSREGETNEQFF | TGTGCCACCAGCAGAGAGGGGGAGACCAATGAGCAGTTCTTC
TRBJ1-1 | - | - | TRBV28 | CASRVERGGTEAFF | TGTGCCAGCAGAGTGGAGAGAGGGGGCACTGAAGCTTTCTTT
TRBJ2-2 | - | - | TRBV9 | CASSVGSGELFF | TGTGCCAGCAGCGTAGGTTCCGGGGAGCTGTTTTTT
TRBJ1-2 | - | TRBD1 | TRBV9 | CASSPGDRVGGYTF | TGTGCCAGCAGCCCCGGGGACAGGGTGGGAGGCTACACCTTC
TRBJ1-2 | - | - | TRBV11-2 | CASSLDRGSDGYTF | TGTGCCAGCAGCTTAGATCGAGGGTCGGATGGCTACACCTTC
TRBJ2-7 | - | - | TRBV6-5 | CASSYSGPYEQYF | TGTGCCAGCAGTTACTCAGGCCCCTACGAGCAGTACTTC
TRBJ2-1 | - | TRBD2 | TRBV27 | CASSRRRGGNEQFF | TGTGCCAGCAGCCGGCGTCGGGGGGGCAATGAGCAGTTCTTC
TRBJ2-1 | - | - | TRBV5-5 | CASSLGRNYNEQFF | TGTGCCAGCAGCTTGGGCAGAAACTACAATGAGCAGTTCTTC
TRBJ2-7 | - | TRBD2 | TRBV28 | CASSLRGGVYEQYF | TGTGCCAGCAGTTTACGCGGGGGGGTCTACGAGCAGTACTTC
TRBJ2-7 | once | TRBD2 | TRBV7-2 | CASSLGTGLAGVGYEQYF | TGTGCCAGCAGCTTAGGGACGGGACTAGCGGGAGTTGGTTACGAGCAGTACTTC
TRBJ1-1 | - | TRBD1 | TRBV27 | CASSSSGTGNEAFF | TGTGCCAGCAGTTCCTCTGGGACAGGGAATGAAGCTTTCTTT
TRBJ2-7 | - | - | TRBV5-1 | CASSPSEMSSYEQYF | TGCGCCAGCAGCCCCTCCGAGATGAGTTCCTACGAGCAGTACTTC
TRBJ2-2 | - | - | TRBV11-3 | CASSVGNSGEWVGTGELFF | TGTGCCAGCAGCGTAGGCAACAGCGGCGAGTGGGTGGGCACCGGGGAGCTGTTTTTT
TRBJ2-7 | - | TRBD1 | TRBV7-2 | CASSLSDRGLHEQYF | TGTGCCAGCAGCTTATCGGACAGGGGGCTCCACGAGCAGTACTTC
TRBJ2-7 | - | - | TRBV6-1 | CASSDVAAAYEQYF | TGTGCCAGCAGTGATGTGGCGGCGGCATACGAGCAGTACTTC
TRBJ1-1 | - | - | TRBV5-1 | CASSLWTDTEAFF | TGCGCCAGCAGCCTATGGACGGACACTGAAGCTTTCTTT
TRBJ2-2 | few | - | TRBV7-8 | CASKGDPLAGELFF | TGTGCCAGCAAGGGGGACCCCTTGGCCGGGGAGCTGTTTTTT
TRBJ2-1 | - | - | TRBV27 | CASNKLRSYNEQFF | TGTGCCAGCAACAAACTCCGTTCCTACAATGAGCAGTTCTTC
TRBJ1-4 | - | - | TRBV2 | CASSEALGIGTNEKLFF | TGTGCCAGCAGTGAAGCGCTAGGGATAGGGACTAATGAAAAACTGTTTTTT
TRBJ2-2 | - | TRBD2 | TRBV9 | CASSASRSSGNHYGELFF | TGTGCCAGCAGCGCCTCCCGGTCCAGCGGGAATCATTACGGGGAGCTGTTTTTT
TRBJ2-5 | - | TRBD1 | TRBV28 | CASSPLQGMVETQYF | TGTGCCAGCAGCCCCTTACAGGGGATGGTAGAGACCCAGTACTTC
TRBJ2-2 | - | - | TRBV27 | CASSLRQNTGELFF | TGTGCCAGCAGTTTGCGTCAGAACACCGGGGAGCTGTTTTTT
TRBJ2-7 | - | TRBD2 | TRBV29-1 | CSVLLLAGGSYEQYF | TGCAGCGTCCTTTTACTAGCGGGAGGCTCCTACGAGCAGTACTTC
TRBJ2-1 | - | - | TRBV19 | CASSMWGAGGSEQFF | TGTGCCAGTAGTATGTGGGGGGCGGGTGGTAGTGAGCAGTTCTTC
TRBJ2-1 | - | TRBD2 | TRBV19 | CASSIDLWREVSEQFF | TGTGCCAGTAGTATAGATCTGTGGCGGGAGGTAAGTGAGCAGTTCTTC
TRBJ1-2 | - | TRBD1 | TRBV27 | CASSFEGASYGYTF | TGTGCCAGCAGTTTCGAGGGGGCGTCGTATGGCTACACCTTC
TRBJ2-1 | - | - | TRBV5-8 | CASSISARDEQFF | TGTGCCAGCAGCATATCGGCGAGAGATGAGCAGTTCTTC